The clone carrying this T cell receptor (beta chain) was seen a single time. Its antigen remains unknown. From germline, CDR1 is SNHLY and CDR2 FYNNEI. The V and J ends lost 7 bases and 7 bases respectively, with 19 bases between them. This CDR3 is 14 amino acids long. Profiling relied on immunoSEQ multiplex PCR, and the TCRdb table lists in-frame clones only, not all of them. This table has 90,000 to 150,000 clones, 75% to 90% appearing once. This entry comes from a study of T cell responses to AZD1222 COVID-19 vaccine. General study results and limits: Vaccine-related CD4 TCRs covered spike, predominating at 160-218 and 743-854. Clonal diversity may have been underestimated in mostly white British donors.

The receptor was isolated from an adult in good health. The chain combines TRBV2 with TRBJ2-5; D may correspond to TRBD1 or TRBD2 (7 bases each). The sample in question was peripheral blood, obtained on day 0 of AZD1222 vaccination. The CDR3 spells CASTQGGLRGTQYF. The DNA for the CDR3 is TGTGCCAGCACCCAGGGGGGACTACGAGGGACCCAGTACTTC.